This is a list of T cell receptor beta chains from one sample in a study of identical twins. In TCRdb, the 5' RACE reads were re-called with MiXCR into one record per CDR3 protein. The sample carries around 550,000 distinct CDR3 sequences, around 15% recorded once. A further study also used this sample, focusing on yellow fever vaccine responses in identical twins.

The specimen was CD4+ T cells sorted from blood. These receptors were taken from a woman under 30 in good health. CDR3s leave out the opening cysteine and the closing phenylalanine or tryptophan. A D gene is named only where the DNA matches it firmly.

>NA|TRBV20-1|TRBJ1-4
SAPDSSNEKLF
>NA|TRBV12-3/TRBV12-4|TRBJ1-2
ASTLGLAYGYT
>NA|TRBV7-9|TRBJ1-3
ASSLGTRGTIY
>NA|TRBV28|TRBJ2-2
ASSFSLAIGELF
>NA|TRBV7-2|TRBJ2-2
ASSLDWSGNRELF
>TRBD1|TRBV20-1|TRBJ1-5
SARQGYSNQPQH
>NA|TRBV4-1|TRBJ2-5
ASSQGFTGGQETQY
>NA|TRBV5-6|TRBJ2-4
ASSFQGAKNIQY
>TRBD2|TRBV4-1|TRBJ2-3
ASSVPLAGGADTQY
>TRBD1|TRBV27|TRBJ2-1
ASRIQQGRTYNEQF
>NA|TRBV7-8|TRBJ2-3
ASSILQSTDTQY
>TRBD2|TRBV14|TRBJ2-1
ASSQKMGLAGLNEQF
>NA|TRBV4-2|TRBJ1-3
ASSQDNPASSGNTIY
>NA|TRBV27|TRBJ2-7
ASSLLDGYEQY
>NA|TRBV3-1|TRBJ2-3
ASSQNTDTQY
>NA|TRBV24-1|TRBJ2-1
ATSDLQVSYNEQF
>NA|TRBV12-3/TRBV12-4|TRBJ2-5
ASTPTGETQY
>NA|TRBV6-1|TRBJ1-2
ASSEAGQYGYT
>NA|TRBV12-3/TRBV12-4|TRBJ2-5
ASSFNRGDGGETQY
>NA|TRBV11-3|TRBJ2-1
ASSLESGSWDEQF
>TRBD1|TRBV28|TRBJ2-7
ASSLAGQGTAYEQY
>NA|TRBV10-3|TRBJ2-3
ATIREFGTDTQY
>NA|TRBV12-3/TRBV12-4|TRBJ1-2
ASSTPGGYT
>NA|TRBV5-1|TRBJ2-5
ASSLPSDTETQY
>NA|TRBV6-1|TRBJ2-1
ASSLDWGSYSEQF
>NA|TRBV7-9|TRBJ2-3
ASSLAGRERTTDTQY
>NA|TRBV7-2|TRBJ2-7
ASSFGLHDEQY
>NA|TRBV12-3/TRBV12-4|TRBJ2-7
ASSTKLRGEQY
>TRBD1|TRBV20-1|TRBJ1-6
SAIAGQGNSPLH
>NA|TRBV18|TRBJ2-1
ASSPDNRANEQF
>TRBD2|TRBV12-3/TRBV12-4|TRBJ2-7
ASRHRLAGAFEQY
>NA|TRBV28|TRBJ2-7
ASSLIGFRSSYEQY
>NA|TRBV29-1|TRBJ2-5
SVRGSGADGETQY
>NA|TRBV11-2|TRBJ1-3
ASSLFDSGNTIY
>NA|TRBV10-3|TRBJ1-2
ATGESGRNSYGYT
>TRBD1|TRBV12-3/TRBV12-4|TRBJ2-3
ASSTGGDTQY
>TRBD2|TRBV6-2/TRBV6-3|TRBJ2-7
ASSYSSFGLAGRTVYEQY
>TRBD2|TRBV5-1|TRBJ2-7
ASSLGLAGFYEQY
>TRBD1|TRBV6-5|TRBJ1-5
ASSYSTGSQPQH
>NA|TRBV12-5|TRBJ2-7
ASGLYYEQY
>TRBD2|TRBV11-2|TRBJ2-1
ASSLLAGFDEQF
>NA|TRBV7-9|TRBJ2-1
ASSPHPSSGSYNEQF
>TRBD1|TRBV5-1|TRBJ2-2
ASSRDRSGIGELF
>NA|TRBV15|TRBJ1-2
ATSGQGLSSGYT
>NA|TRBV12-3/TRBV12-4|TRBJ2-2
ASSLGAANTGELF
>TRBD1|TRBV5-1|TRBJ1-6
ASSFQGGYNSPLH
>TRBD2|TRBV20-1|TRBJ2-1
SARDTSGRARNEQF
>NA|TRBV6-2/TRBV6-3|TRBJ2-5
ASSRPLVRPETQY
>NA|TRBV24-1|TRBJ1-1
ATRDPQSTEAF
>TRBD2|TRBV7-8|TRBJ2-1
ASSFGGVSTGAGYEQF
>NA|TRBV18|TRBJ2-3
ASSPEVAGSTDTQY
>NA|TRBV7-8|TRBJ2-7
ASSLELRTLAYEQY
>TRBD1|TRBV3-1|TRBJ1-2
ASSQEGGWYGYT
>TRBD1|TRBV6-1|TRBJ2-7
ASSRDRVYEQY
>NA|TRBV6-5|TRBJ2-1
ASSYSMRDSNEQF